The 6 T cell receptor beta chains below all came from one sample that was sequenced in a study of blood T cell repertoires in COVID-19. TCRdb keeps only in-frame clones here, not all; method: immunoSEQ multiplex PCR. This repertoire shows roughly 340,000 clones, around 87% found once; its top ten account for just under 6.5%. Sequencing was performed on peripheral blood. These receptors were collected from a woman between 45 and 65 years old with COVID-19, enrolled during active disease.

V usage is TRBV11-2 and J usage is TRBJ2-5; D is unclear. The CDR3 has 13 amino acids. V gave up 5 bases and J gave up 3 bases, with 10 bases separating them. The germline V gene encodes CDR1 SGHAT and CDR2 FQNNGV. The CDR3 DNA is TGTGCCAGCAGCATAGGAGAGAAAGAGACCCAGTACTTC. Amino acid sequence: CASSIGEKETQYF.

The DNA of the CDR3 is TGTGCCAGTAGTATTGTCGGGGGGCTGTCTGAAGCTTTCTTT. Its translation is CASSIVGGLSEAFF. The chain recombines TRBV19 with TRBJ1-1, with TRBD1 as a possible D gene (6 bases). Germline lookup yields CDR1 LNHDA and CDR2 SQIVND (reference sequence). This CDR3 comprises 14 residues. V lost 3 bases and J 6 bases, leaving 14 bases between the germline ends.

The V call is TRBV10-2, the J call TRBJ1-4; D gene uncertain. V lost 8 bases and J 6 bases, leaving 16 bases between the germline ends. Looked up from germline, CDR1 is WSHSY and CDR2 is SAAADI. The CDR3 loop spans 14 amino acids. CDR3 sequence: CASSTFLYDEKLFF. Here the CDR3 DNA reads TGCGCCAGCTCAACTTTCCTTTATGATGAAAAACTGTTTTTT.

The genes are TRBV6-9 and TRBJ2-5; 9 nucleotides align to TRBD1. This CDR3 comprises 16 residues. V gave up 2 bases and J gave up 4 bases; unmatched junction bases: 8. Germline values: CDR1 MNHGY, CDR2 SVAAGI. For the CDR3, the DNA is TGTGCCAGCAGTTATGATGGGACAGGGTGCGGAGAGACCCAGTACTTC. Its translation is CASSYDGTGCGETQYF.

The CDR3 DNA reads as TGTGCCAGCAGCTTAGCGCGGGGGATTGCTGGAGAGACCCAGTACTTC. Translated, it gives CASSLARGIAGETQYF. V is TRBV7-2 and J is TRBJ2-5, with 7 bases that match TRBD2. CDR1 is SGHTA, CDR2 FQGNSA, per germline. Unmatched junction bases numbered 8, after V lost 0 bases and J lost 4 bases. There are 16 residues in the CDR3.

The genes are TRBV7-3 and TRBJ1-1; D is undetermined. The germline V gene encodes CDR1 SGHTA and CDR2 FQGTGA. The CDR3 is 13 amino acids. Trimming shortened V by 2 bases and J by 7 bases, and 11 bases separated the two germline ends. CDR3 bases: TGTGCCAGCAGCTTATCCGGAGGCCTTGAAGCTTTCTTT. Translation gives CASSLSGGLEAFF.